This entry lists 10 T cell receptor beta chains sequenced from one sample in a study of shared clonotypes between healthy human individuals. The repertoire was sequenced with immunoSEQ multiplex PCR; TCRdb's copy has only in-frame clones and lacks some. This sample carries about 690,000 clones, about 90% of them seen once, and the ten largest clones take less than 40%. Source material: memory CD8+ T cells from PBMCs. Regarding subset: CD45RO+ cells pooled with CCR7-negative TemRA cells. These TCRs come from a man aged 18 to 30 in good health. Some clones in this sample may be carry-over from other donors' samples.

This chain joins TRBV9 and TRBJ2-7, with 7 bases identical to TRBD1. J was trimmed by 3 bases and V by 4 bases; bases with no gene match: 10. The CDR3 covers 15 residues. Germline lookup yields CDR1 SGDLS and CDR2 YYNGEE. CDR3 DNA: TGTGCCAGCAGCCTATCCCCCGACAGGGACTACGAGCAGTACTTC. This encodes CASSLSPDRDYEQYF.

This sequence joins TRBV18 and TRBJ1-4; TRBD1 matches 8 bases. Germline CDR1 reads KGHSH; CDR2 reads LQKENI. The CDR3 has 21 amino acids. V gave up 6 bases and J gave up 0 bases; unmatched junction bases: 21. Written as DNA, the CDR3 is TGTGCCAGCTCGCCAGGAAGCGGCCGGGACAGGAGTATATCAACTAATGAAAAACTGTTTTTT. Translated: CASSPGSGRDRSISTNEKLFF.

The rearrangement uses TRBV27 and TRBJ1-1, with D maybe TRBD1 (6 bases). The V gene's germline CDR1 is MNHEY and CDR2 SMNVEV (reference sequence). This CDR3 spans 13 amino acids. With 8 bases removed from V and 0 bases from J, the gap between germline ends came to 10 bases. The CDR3 DNA reads as TGTGCCAGCGGACAGCGCCTGAACACTGAAGCTTTCTTT. It specifies CASGQRLNTEAFF.

The V and J genes are TRBV4-3 and TRBJ2-5; D not certain. The J call may not be correct, given that the DNA end is closer to TRBJ2-7. The length of the CDR3 is 13 residues. The germline gives CDR1 LGHNA, CDR2 YSLEER. CDR3: CASSHLLGREQYF. CDR3 sequence (DNA): TGCGCCAGCAGCCACCTCTTAGGGCGCGAGCAGTACTTC.

The CDR3 loop reads CASSFRNYPAYEQYF. In DNA form, the CDR3 reads TGTGCCAGCAGTTTTCGGAACTACCCCGCCTACGAGCAGTACTTC. The chain uses TRBV28 and TRBJ2-7; D gene unclear. Germline lookup yields CDR1 MDHEN and CDR2 SYDVKM. This CDR3 has 15 residues. The V and J ends lost 3 bases and 2 bases respectively, with 14 bases between them.

DNA of the CDR3: TGTGCCTGGAGTGTAGGACAGGCAACCTACGAGCAGTACTTC. This codes for CAWSVGQATYEQYF. This sequence joins TRBV30 and TRBJ2-7, with TRBD1 matching 7 bases. The CDR3 covers 14 residues. Germline assignment: CDR1 GTSNPN and CDR2 SVGIG (reference sequence). With V trimmed by 0 bases and J by 2 bases, 4 bases remained unmatched.

The rearrangement links TRBV15 to TRBJ2-1; TRBD2 matches 10 bases. This CDR3 contains 14 residues. CDR1 is LNHNV, CDR2 YYDKDF, per germline (reference sequence). The V segment lost 10 bases and the J segment 6 bases; nucleotides outside the gene matches: 9. CDR3 protein: CASLTTSGFNEQFF. CDR3 bases: TGTGCCAGCCTAACGACTAGCGGGTTCAATGAGCAGTTCTTC. Based on the CDR3 plus reference TRBV15 and TRBJ2-1, the full variable domain is DAMVIQNPRYQVTQFGKPVTLSCSQTLNHNVMYWYQQKSSQAPKLLFHYYDKDFNNEADTPDNFQSRRPNTSFCFLDIRSPGLGDTAMYLCASLTTSGFNEQFFGPGTRLTVL.

The gene calls are TRBV28 and TRBJ2-3, with TRBD2 matching over 13 bases. V lost 3 bases and J lost 6; bases outside the gene matches: 6. CDR3 length: 16 residues. The germline V gene encodes CDR1 MDHEN and CDR2 SYDVKM. CDR3 residues: CASSFVLAGGGDTQYF. CDR3 nucleotides: TGTGCCAGCAGTTTCGTACTAGCGGGAGGGGGGGATACGCAGTATTTT.

In this sample, this clone turned up once. The V and J genes are TRBV5-6 and TRBJ2-2; D is uncertain. This CDR3 region has 12 residues. Looked up from germline, CDR1 is SGHDT and CDR2 is YYEEEE. Between the trimmed V and J ends, which lost 3 bases and 6 bases, there was a span of 6 bases. CDR3 DNA sequence: TGTGCCAGCAGCTGGGTGGCCGGGGAGCTGTTTTTT. Translation: CASSWVAGELFF.

The chain uses TRBV27 and TRBJ2-2; 9 bases are a match to TRBD2. The V gene's germline CDR1 is MNHEY and CDR2 SMNVEV (reference sequence). The CDR3 loop spans 17 amino acids. Unmatched junction bases numbered 8, after V lost 2 bases and J lost 4 bases. The CDR3 loop reads CASSLIAGGPGTGELFF. CDR3 DNA sequence: TGTGCCAGCAGTTTAATTGCGGGAGGGCCGGGCACCGGGGAGCTGTTTTTT.